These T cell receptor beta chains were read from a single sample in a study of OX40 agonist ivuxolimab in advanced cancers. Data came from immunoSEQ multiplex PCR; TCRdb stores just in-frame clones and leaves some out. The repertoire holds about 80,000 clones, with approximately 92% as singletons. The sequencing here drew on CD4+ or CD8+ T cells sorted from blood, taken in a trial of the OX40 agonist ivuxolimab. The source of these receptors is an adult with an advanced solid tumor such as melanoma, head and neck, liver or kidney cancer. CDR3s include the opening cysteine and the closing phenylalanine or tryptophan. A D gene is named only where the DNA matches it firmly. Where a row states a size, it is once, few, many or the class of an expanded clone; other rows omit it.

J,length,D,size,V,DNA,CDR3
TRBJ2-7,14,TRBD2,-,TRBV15,TGTGCCACCAGCAGAGAGGGACTAGTCTTCGAGCAGTACTTC,CATSREGLVFEQYF
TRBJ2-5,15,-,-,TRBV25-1,TGTGCCAGCAGTGATTGGGGCAGCCTCCGTGAGACCCAGTACTTC,CASSDWGSLRETQYF
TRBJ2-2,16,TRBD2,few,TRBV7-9,TGTGCCAGCAGCAAGACTAGCGGGAGGGTAACCGGGGAGCTGTTTTTT,CASSKTSGRVTGELFF
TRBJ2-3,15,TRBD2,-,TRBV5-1,TGCGCCAGCAGCTTGGGCAGCGGGAGATCAGATACGCAGTATTTT,CASSLGSGRSDTQYF
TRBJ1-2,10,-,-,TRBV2,TGTGCCAGCAGGTCTGATGGCTACACCTTC,CASRSDGYTF
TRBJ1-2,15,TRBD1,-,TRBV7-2,TGTGCCAGCAGCATAACCGGGACAGGGGCAGGTGGCTACACCTTC,CASSITGTGAGGYTF
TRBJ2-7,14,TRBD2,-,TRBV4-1,TGCGCCAGCAGCCTAGATAGCGGGAACTACGAGCAGTACTTC,CASSLDSGNYEQYF
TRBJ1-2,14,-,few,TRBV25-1,TGTGCCAGCAGTGAGTTCGGACAGAACTATGGCTACACCTTC,CASSEFGQNYGYTF
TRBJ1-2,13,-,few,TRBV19,TGTGCCAGTAGTATATACGGAGACTATGGCTACACCTTC,CASSIYGDYGYTF
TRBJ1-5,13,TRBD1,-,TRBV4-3,TGCGCCAGCGCGGGACAGCGCAATCAGCCCCAGCATTTT,CASAGQRNQPQHF
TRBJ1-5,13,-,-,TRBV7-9,TGTGCCAGCAGCCGGACAGCGAATCAGCCCCAGCATTTT,CASSRTANQPQHF
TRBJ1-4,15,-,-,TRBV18,TGTGCCAGCTCACCACCGACAGGAGGGAGTGAAAAACTGTTTTTT,CASSPPTGGSEKLFF
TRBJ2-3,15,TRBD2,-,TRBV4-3,TGCGCCAGCAGCCAAAAGCGGGAGGGAGGAGATACGCAGTATTTT,CASSQKREGGDTQYF
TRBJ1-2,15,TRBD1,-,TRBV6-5,TGTGCCAGCAGGGGACGGGGGACAGACTTCTATGGCTACACCTTC,CASRGRGTDFYGYTF
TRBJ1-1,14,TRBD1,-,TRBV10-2,TGCGCCAGCAGCGACAGGGGCGAGGGCACTGAAGCTTTCTTT,CASSDRGEGTEAFF
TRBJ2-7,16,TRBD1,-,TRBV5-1,TGCGCCAGCAGCTTGCGCCCCGGGACAGGGGGCTACGAGCAGTACTTC,CASSLRPGTGGYEQYF
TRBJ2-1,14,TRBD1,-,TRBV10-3,TGTGCCATCAGTAGCAGGGACAGGGACAATGAGCAGTTCTTC,CAISSRDRDNEQFF
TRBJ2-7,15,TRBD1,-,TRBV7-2,TGTGCCAGCAGCTTAAGGGGGCAGGGGGCCCTCGAGCAGTACTTC,CASSLRGQGALEQYF
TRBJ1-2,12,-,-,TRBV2,TGTGCCAGCAGTGGGGCAGGCTATGGCTACACCTTC,CASSGAGYGYTF
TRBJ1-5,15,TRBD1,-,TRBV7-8,TGTGCCAGCAGCCCCAGACAGGGAGGGGAACAGCCCCAGCATTTT,CASSPRQGGEQPQHF
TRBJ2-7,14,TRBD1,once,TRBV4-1,TGCGCCAGCAGCCACCTCCGGGACAGGGGCGAGCAGTACTTC,CASSHLRDRGEQYF
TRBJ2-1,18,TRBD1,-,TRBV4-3,TGCGCCAGCAGCCACGCCACGTTTGTCGGGACAGGGGGCCATGAGCAGTTCTTC,CASSHATFVGTGGHEQFF
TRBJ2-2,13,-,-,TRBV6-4,TGTGCCAGCAGTCCCCGTCTGACCGGGGAGCTGTTTTTT,CASSPRLTGELFF
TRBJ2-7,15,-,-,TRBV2,TGTGCCAGCAGCCCAGGGCCTACCATTTTTTCCGAGCAGTACTTC,CASSPGPTIFSEQYF
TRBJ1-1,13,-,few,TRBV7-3,TGTGCCAGCAGCTTGGATGACAACACTGAAGCTTTCTTT,CASSLDDNTEAFF
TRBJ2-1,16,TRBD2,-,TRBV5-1,TGCGCCAGCAGCTTGGGTGGCGGGAGCGCTTACAATGAGCAGTTCTTC,CASSLGGGSAYNEQFF
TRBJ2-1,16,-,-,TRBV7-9,TGTGCCAGCAGCTTAGCGCTAGGGAGCTCCTACAATGAGCAGTTCTTC,CASSLALGSSYNEQFF
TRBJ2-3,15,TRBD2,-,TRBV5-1,TGCGCCAGCAGCTTTGGGACTACTAGCACAGATACGCAGTATTTT,CASSFGTTSTDTQYF
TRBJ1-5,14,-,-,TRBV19,TGTGCCAGTCTCCAACAACGTAGTTGTCAGCCCCAGCATTTT,CASLQQRSCQPQHF
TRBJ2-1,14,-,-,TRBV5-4,TGTGCCAGCAGCTTGGCCCGTGAGGTTAGTGAGCAGTTCTTC,CASSLAREVSEQFF
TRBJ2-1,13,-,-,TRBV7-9,TGTGCCAGCAGCCAAGTTTACTACAATGAGCAGTTCTTC,CASSQVYYNEQFF
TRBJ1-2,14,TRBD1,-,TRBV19,TGTGCCAGTAGACTCTCCGGGACAGGGTATGGCTACACCTTC,CASRLSGTGYGYTF
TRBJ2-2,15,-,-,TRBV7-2,TGTGCCAGCAGCCAACTCGTGAGTAGCACCGGGGAGCTGTTTTTT,CASSQLVSSTGELFF
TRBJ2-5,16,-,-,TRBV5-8,TGTGCCAGCATATCCCCTGGGGGAGGACGACGGGAGACCCAGTACTTC,CASISPGGGRRETQYF
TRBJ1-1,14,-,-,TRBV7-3,TGTGCCAGCAGCCCAGGGCAACGAAACACTGAAGCTTTCTTT,CASSPGQRNTEAFF
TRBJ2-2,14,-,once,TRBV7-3,TGTGCCAGCAGCCCGCAGTCTAGGACCGGGGAGCTGTTTTTT,CASSPQSRTGELFF
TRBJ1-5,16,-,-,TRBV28,TGTGCCAGCAGTTTTAGCAGCCGAGGCAGCAATCAGCCCCAGCATTTT,CASSFSSRGSNQPQHF
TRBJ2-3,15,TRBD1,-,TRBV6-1,TGTGCCAGCAGTGGGTTCGACAGGGGAGCAGATACGCAGTATTTT,CASSGFDRGADTQYF
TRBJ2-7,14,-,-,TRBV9,TGTGCCAGCAGCTACTCTCAAGGTGGTTACGAGCAGTACTTC,CASSYSQGGYEQYF
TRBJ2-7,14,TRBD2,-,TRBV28,TGTGCCAGCAGTCAAGCGGGAGGGCCCAACGAGCAGTACTTC,CASSQAGGPNEQYF
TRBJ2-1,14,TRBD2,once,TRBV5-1,TGCGCCAGCAGCTTGGGTAGCGGGAGTTTTGAGCAGTTCTTC,CASSLGSGSFEQFF
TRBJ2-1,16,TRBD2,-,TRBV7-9,TGTGCCAGCAGCCCTATGGGACTAGCGGGAGTTGGTGAGCAGTTCTTC,CASSPMGLAGVGEQFF